These T cell receptor beta chains were read from a single sample in a study of blood T cells in healthy people across ages. TCRdb used MiXCR to reprocess the 5' RACE reads, holding one entry per CDR3 protein. The table has roughly 1,300,000 distinct CDR3 sequences, 59% seen once; the top ten hold approximately 7%. Sequencing was performed on blood. The receptors here all came from a man younger than 35 in good health. Each CDR3 is given with its conserved first and last residue. D genes are given only for firm matches. Clone sizes are given selectively: once, few, many, or a class where the clone is expanded.

D gene	clone size	V gene	J gene	CDR3 DNA	CDR3 protein
.	.	TRBV29-1	TRBJ2-5	TGCAGCGTTGAAGATCGACCGGGTGTCGAAGAGACCCAGTACTTC	CSVEDRPGVEETQYF
TRBD2	.	TRBV6-1	TRBJ2-5	TGTGCCAGCAGTGAAGCTGGACTAGTAGGGACCCAGTACTTC	CASSEAGLVGTQYF
.	.	TRBV7-2	TRBJ2-3	TGTGCCAGCAGCTCCCGTTCCGGACAGCGGCGGCGCACAGATACGCAGTATTTT	CASSSRSGQRRRTDTQYF
TRBD2	few	TRBV4-2	TRBJ2-7	TGTGCCAGCAGCCAAGGACTAGCGGGGGGGTACAATGAGCAGTACTTC	CASSQGLAGGYNEQYF
.	.	TRBV12-3/TRBV12-4	TRBJ1-1	TGTGCCAGCAGTTTAGGGGCAGACGATGAAGCTTTCTTT	CASSLGADDEAFF
TRBD2	.	TRBV3-1	TRBJ2-7	TGTGCCAGCCAAGGGACTAGCCTCTCCTACGAGCAGTACTTC	CASQGTSLSYEQYF
.	.	TRBV7-9	TRBJ1-2	TGTGCCAGCAGCGACAGGTTTACCTATGGCTACACCTTC	CASSDRFTYGYTF
TRBD2	.	TRBV4-1	TRBJ2-1	TGCGCCAGCAGCCAAGTGAGCGGGGACGACAATGAGCAGTTCTTC	CASSQVSGDDNEQFF
.	.	TRBV20-1	TRBJ2-5	TGCAGTGCTAGGGAGGGGGCCAGGGAGCAGTACTTC	CSAREGAREQYF
TRBD1	.	TRBV5-1	TRBJ2-3	TGCGCCAGCGGACAGGGGCATACAGATACGCAGTATTTT	CASGQGHTDTQYF
.	.	TRBV4-1	TRBJ2-4	TGCGCCAGCAGCCTCCGACCGTGGCTAGCCAAAAACATTCAGTACTTC	CASSLRPWLAKNIQYF
TRBD1	.	TRBV27	TRBJ2-4	TGTGCCAGCAGGCCACAGGGGGCCTTAGCCAAAAACATTCAGTACTTC	CASRPQGALAKNIQYF
.	.	TRBV12-3/TRBV12-4	TRBJ2-7	TGTGCCAGCAGTTTTCCCATCCTGGGGCCCTCCTACAATGAGCAGTACTTC	CASSFPILGPSYNEQYF
.	.	TRBV20-1	TRBJ2-4	TGCAGTGCTAGAGATCGTATCTCACTATCAACTTGGGTCAAAAACGTTCAGTACTTC	CSARDRISLSTWVKNVQYF
.	.	TRBV6-5	TRBJ2-7	TGTGCCAGCAGCCCCGCGCGGGGAACCTACTACGAGCAGTACTTC	CASSPARGTYYEQYF
TRBD2	.	TRBV20-1	TRBJ2-5	TGCAGTGCTAGAGGTACTAGCGGAAATCAAGAGACCCAGTACTTC	CSARGTSGNQETQYF
.	.	TRBV15	TRBJ2-4	TGTGCCACCAGCAGAGGACCGCAACCCGCCAAAAACATTCAGTACTTC	CATSRGPQPAKNIQYF
TRBD2	.	TRBV9	TRBJ2-3	TGTGCCAGCAGCGTAATAGCGGGCTGGGGCACAGATACGCAGTATTTT	CASSVIAGWGTDTQYF
.	.	TRBV24-1	TRBJ1-5	TGTGCCACCAGTGATTTAAGGGAGCCGTCCAATCAGCCCCAGCATTTT	CATSDLREPSNQPQHF
.	once	TRBV4-2	TRBJ1-4	TGTGCCAGCAGCCTAGGCGACCGGGTCGACATCCTGTTTTTT	CASSLGDRVDILFF
TRBD1	.	TRBV7-7	TRBJ2-3	TGTGCCAGCAGCCCCGCAGGGGGACCAGAAGATACGCAGTATTTT	CASSPAGGPEDTQYF
.	few	TRBV15	TRBJ2-1	TGTGCCACCAGCAGAGTGCAGAGGAGCTCCTACAATGAGCAGTTCTTC	CATSRVQRSSYNEQFF
TRBD2	few	TRBV27	TRBJ2-4	TGTGCCAGCAGTCCGATAGCGGGAGAGGGCATTCAGTACTTC	CASSPIAGEGIQYF
.	.	TRBV5-1	TRBJ2-6	TGCGCCAGCAGTCATGGCGGGGGCACCTTCTCTGGGGCCAACGTCCTGACTTTC	CASSHGGGTFSGANVLTF
.	.	TRBV27	TRBJ2-7	TGTGCCAGCAGTTGGTCACAGGGCTACGAGCAGTACTTC	CASSWSQGYEQYF
TRBD2	.	TRBV5-6	TRBJ2-2	TGTGCCAGCAGCTTAGCGGCGGGAGGCTCCATCGGGGAGCTGTTTTTT	CASSLAAGGSIGELFF
.	.	TRBV20-1	TRBJ2-7	TGCAGGGCTAGCCCACGAAAGGGGCGGGCCGAGCAGTACTTC	CRASPRKGRAEQYF
.	.	TRBV12-3/TRBV12-4	TRBJ1-5	TGTGCCAGCTCGGGGGGCCGGGCAGCTCAGCCCCAGCATTTT	CASSGGRAAQPQHF
TRBD1	.	TRBV10-3	TRBJ1-5	TGTGCCATCAGTGAGACGGACAGGAAGGGTCAGCCCCAGCATTTT	CAISETDRKGQPQHF
.	once	TRBV2	TRBJ2-4	TGTGCCAGCAGTGCTGGGCGTGAGAAAAACATTCAGTACTTC	CASSAGREKNIQYF
.	.	TRBV7-9	TRBJ1-1	TGTGCCAGCAGCCCGGCCATGACAGTGAACACTGAAGCTTTCTTT	CASSPAMTVNTEAFF
.	.	TRBV4-2	TRBJ2-1	TGTGCCAGCAGCCAAGGAACAGGATACAGCTCCTACAATGAGCAGTTCTTC	CASSQGTGYSSYNEQFF
.	few	TRBV7-9	TRBJ2-1	TGTGCCAGCAGCCTAGAGGGCCTTCACAATGAGCAGTTCTTC	CASSLEGLHNEQFF
.	.	TRBV28	TRBJ2-1	TGTGCCAGCAGTGTTGGGGCCTCCTACAATGAGCAGTTCTTC	CASSVGASYNEQFF
.	.	TRBV6-5	TRBJ2-7	TGTGCCAGCAGTTACTCGTTGGCAGGCTACACCTACGAGCAGTACTTC	CASSYSLAGYTYEQYF
.	.	TRBV7-2	TRBJ1-6	TGTGCCAGCAGCTTAGTACCAGAATCACCCCTCCACTTT	CASSLVPESPLHF
.	.	TRBV4-3	TRBJ1-2	TGCGCCAGCAGCCAAGGGACCTCGGCTAACTATGGCTACACCTTC	CASSQGTSANYGYTF
.	many	TRBV29-1	TRBJ2-3	TGCAGCGTTGACGGGCTCACAGATACGCAGTATTTT	CSVDGLTDTQYF
.	.	TRBV3-1	TRBJ2-4	TGTGCCAGCAGCCAAGATTCGGGAGCAAAGCGGCACATTCAGTACTTC	CASSQDSGAKRHIQYF
.	.	TRBV18	TRBJ1-2	TGTGCCAGCTCACCACCTGAAAGTCTCTATGGCTACACCTTC	CASSPPESLYGYTF
.	.	TRBV20-1	TRBJ2-4	TGCAGTGCTAGCGGCCCATTTCAGAGAGAGCAGTACTTC	CSASGPFQREQYF
TRBD1	.	TRBV6-5	TRBJ2-7	TGTGCCAGCAGTTACTCCGGACAGGACTCCTACGAGCAGTACTTC	CASSYSGQDSYEQYF
TRBD1	.	TRBV7-2	TRBJ2-1	TGTGCCAGCAGCCAAGGACAGGGGATCTCAGGGCAGTTCTTC	CASSQGQGISGQFF
TRBD1	.	TRBV11-3	TRBJ2-4	TGTGCCAGCAGCCCCGGGACAGGTCAAAACATTCAGTACTTC	CASSPGTGQNIQYF
.	.	TRBV6-5	TRBJ2-1	TGTGCCAGCAGTTACGCGGGGTTCCACAATGAGCAGTTCTTC	CASSYAGFHNEQFF
.	.	TRBV12-3/TRBV12-4	TRBJ2-4	TGTGCCAGCAGTTTGGGCAACCAAGGGAACATTCAGTACTTC	CASSLGNQGNIQYF
.	.	TRBV12-3/TRBV12-4	TRBJ1-4	TGTGCCAGCACCGAAACAGGAACTAATGAAAAACTGTTTTTT	CASTETGTNEKLFF